The rows below give T cell receptor beta chains drawn from one sample of a study of blood T cell repertoires in COVID-19. TCRdb's table, derived via immunoSEQ multiplex PCR, lists solely in-frame clones and lacks some. The table lists 100,000 to 150,000 clones, around four fifths of them singletons. Sequencing was performed on peripheral blood. These receptors were taken from a human donor in a cohort sampled during active COVID-19. The CDR3 runs from the conserved cysteine through the conserved F or W. Each record gives: clone size, D gene, J gene, V gene, CDR3 protein, CDR3 DNA. The D gene is left open where the match is weak. Rows give clone size only sometimes, using once, few, many, or a class for an expanded clone.

abundance: .; d_gene: .; j_gene: TRBJ1-6; v_gene: TRBV5-3; CDR3aa: CARSSLFGTYLGPYNSPLHF; CDR3nt: TGTGCCAGAAGCTCCCTCTTCGGTACCTACCTTGGGCCCTATAATTCACCCCTCCACTTT
abundance: once; d_gene: .; j_gene: TRBJ2-3; v_gene: TRBV3-1/TRBV3-2; CDR3aa: CASSRQGISSGTQYF; CDR3nt: TGTGCCAGCAGCCGGCAGGGAATTTCCTCAGGAACGCAGTATTTT
abundance: .; d_gene: .; j_gene: TRBJ1-6; v_gene: TRBV7-2; CDR3aa: CASSYRVRSPLHF; CDR3nt: TGTGCCAGCAGTTACAGGGTTAGATCACCCCTCCACTTT
abundance: .; d_gene: .; j_gene: TRBJ1-5; v_gene: TRBV7-3; CDR3aa: CASSLSARAGQPQHF; CDR3nt: TGTGCCAGCAGCTTATCAGCCAGGGCAGGTCAGCCCCAGCATTTT
abundance: .; d_gene: TRBD1; j_gene: TRBJ1-2; v_gene: TRBV28; CDR3aa: CASTPGAGGIGFYGYTF; CDR3nt: TGTGCCAGCACCCCTGGGGCAGGGGGCATTGGATTCTATGGCTACACCTTT
abundance: .; d_gene: TRBD2; j_gene: TRBJ2-2; v_gene: TRBV7-3; CDR3aa: CASSLLGLDNTGELFF; CDR3nt: TGTGCCAGCAGCTTATTGGGACTAGATAACACCGGGGAGCTGTTTTTT
abundance: .; d_gene: TRBD1; j_gene: TRBJ1-2; v_gene: TRBV7-9; CDR3aa: CASSRSPGTGNYGYTF; CDR3nt: TGTGCCAGCAGTCGTTCCCCCGGGACAGGAAACTATGGCTACACCTTC
abundance: .; d_gene: .; j_gene: TRBJ1-1; v_gene: TRBV27; CDR3aa: CASSWGVTVRTEAFF; CDR3nt: TGTGCCAGCAGTTGGGGGGTTACTGTCCGGACTGAAGCTTTCTTT
abundance: few; d_gene: .; j_gene: TRBJ1-1; v_gene: TRBV6-5; CDR3aa: CASSITGTDTEAFF; CDR3nt: TGTGCCAGCAGTATAACAGGGACGGACACTGAAGCTTTCTTT
abundance: .; d_gene: .; j_gene: TRBJ1-6; v_gene: TRBV27; CDR3aa: CASSLSLGVANNSPLHF; CDR3nt: TGTGCCAGCAGTTTATCGCTCGGAGTCGCCAATAATTCACCCCTCCACTTT
abundance: .; d_gene: TRBD1; j_gene: TRBJ2-7; v_gene: TRBV6-5; CDR3aa: CASRTGVNYEQYF; CDR3nt: TGTGCCAGCAGAACAGGGGTTAACTACGAGCAGTACTTC
abundance: .; d_gene: TRBD1; j_gene: TRBJ1-2; v_gene: TRBV6-2/TRBV6-3; CDR3aa: CASSRADRGRGGYTF; CDR3nt: TGTGCCAGCAGCAGAGCCGACAGGGGGCGAGGAGGCTACACCTTC
abundance: .; d_gene: .; j_gene: TRBJ1-2; v_gene: TRBV29-1; CDR3aa: CSVDRGLFYGYTF; CDR3nt: TGCAGCGTTGACAGGGGACTATTCTATGGCTACACCTTC
abundance: .; d_gene: TRBD1; j_gene: TRBJ1-3; v_gene: TRBV18; CDR3aa: CASSPAGTGPGNTIYF; CDR3nt: TGTGCCAGCTCTCCTGCCGGGACAGGGCCTGGAAACACCATATATTTT
abundance: .; d_gene: TRBD2; j_gene: TRBJ2-1; v_gene: TRBV27; CDR3aa: CASSPLAGGYNEQFF; CDR3nt: TGTGCCAGCAGTCCGCTAGCGGGAGGCTACAATGAGCAGTTCTTC
abundance: .; d_gene: TRBD1; j_gene: TRBJ1-4; v_gene: TRBV10-1; CDR3aa: CARNFRQGDEKLFF; CDR3nt: TGCGCCCGCAATTTCCGACAGGGGGATGAAAAACTGTTTTTT
abundance: .; d_gene: TRBD2; j_gene: TRBJ2-4; v_gene: TRBV30; CDR3aa: CAWSGGPGGANIQYF; CDR3nt: TGTGCCTGGAGTGGCGGGCCGGGGGGGGCGAACATTCAGTACTTC
abundance: .; d_gene: TRBD2; j_gene: TRBJ2-5; v_gene: TRBV3-1/TRBV3-2; CDR3aa: CASRHGGGYQETQYF; CDR3nt: TGTGCCAGCAGACATGGGGGGGGTTACCAAGAGACCCAGTACTTC
abundance: once; d_gene: TRBD1; j_gene: TRBJ1-4; v_gene: TRBV10-3; CDR3aa: CAIRSQGAGEKLFF; CDR3nt: TGTGCCATCAGGTCCCAGGGGGCTGGTGAAAAACTGTTTTTT
abundance: .; d_gene: TRBD1; j_gene: TRBJ1-1; v_gene: TRBV24-1; CDR3aa: CATPCTGTENTEAFF; CDR3nt: TGTGCCACTCCCTGCACCGGGACAGAGAACACTGAAGCTTTCTTT
abundance: .; d_gene: .; j_gene: TRBJ2-3; v_gene: TRBV7-9; CDR3aa: CASSFRSGDTQYF; CDR3nt: TGTGCCAGCAGCTTCCGCTCAGGGGATACGCAGTATTTT
abundance: .; d_gene: TRBD2; j_gene: TRBJ2-5; v_gene: TRBV5-1; CDR3aa: CASSLTSAQETQYF; CDR3nt: TGCGCCAGCAGCTTGACTAGCGCCCAAGAGACCCAGTACTTC
abundance: .; d_gene: .; j_gene: TRBJ1-3; v_gene: TRBV18; CDR3aa: CASSPSFPTAGNTIYF; CDR3nt: TGTGCCAGCTCACCCTCGTTCCCCACAGCTGGAAACACCATATATTTT
abundance: many; d_gene: TRBD1; j_gene: TRBJ1-3; v_gene: TRBV30; CDR3aa: CAWNRDRSSGNTIYF; CDR3nt: TGTGCCTGGAATCGGGACAGAAGCTCTGGAAACACCATATATTTT
abundance: .; d_gene: .; j_gene: TRBJ1-1; v_gene: TRBV4-1; CDR3aa: CASSHGLQQTFTKAFF; CDR3nt: TGCGCCAGCAGCCACGGTTTACAGCAAACTTTCACAAAAGCTTTCTTT
abundance: .; d_gene: .; j_gene: TRBJ2-1; v_gene: TRBV5-1; CDR3aa: CASSPGGVDEQFF; CDR3nt: TGCGCCAGCAGCCCGGGGGGCGTGGATGAGCAGTTCTTC
abundance: .; d_gene: TRBD1; j_gene: TRBJ1-4; v_gene: TRBV6-5; CDR3aa: CASSTRGQGHEKLFF; CDR3nt: TGTGCCAGCAGTACCCGCGGACAGGGGCACGAAAAACTGTTTTTT
abundance: .; d_gene: TRBD1; j_gene: TRBJ2-5; v_gene: TRBV11-3; CDR3aa: CASSPGTGGQETQYF; CDR3nt: TGTGCCAGCAGCCCCGGGACAGGGGGCCAAGAGACCCAGTACTTC
abundance: .; d_gene: .; j_gene: TRBJ2-7; v_gene: TRBV4-2; CDR3aa: CASSQDNQVEQYF; CDR3nt: TGTGCCAGCAGCCAAGATAATCAGGTCGAGCAGTACTTC
abundance: .; d_gene: TRBD1; j_gene: TRBJ1-1; v_gene: TRBV18; CDR3aa: CASADRTGTNTEAFF; CDR3nt: TGTGCCAGCGCAGACCGGACAGGGACTAACACTGAAGCTTTCTTT
abundance: few; d_gene: .; j_gene: TRBJ1-1; v_gene: TRBV4-1; CDR3aa: CASSQADTTGRNTEAFF; CDR3nt: TGCGCCAGCAGCCAAGCCGACACAACAGGCCGGAACACTGAAGCTTTCTTT
abundance: .; d_gene: .; j_gene: TRBJ1-1; v_gene: TRBV24-1; CDR3aa: CATSDEVGETAFF; CDR3nt: TGTGCCACCAGTGATGAGGTGGGTGAGACGGCTTTCTTT
abundance: few; d_gene: .; j_gene: TRBJ2-7; v_gene: TRBV19; CDR3aa: CASSIEGSGSYEQYF; CDR3nt: TGTGCCAGTAGTATAGAGGGGAGTGGGTCCTACGAGCAGTACTTC
abundance: .; d_gene: TRBD2; j_gene: TRBJ2-1; v_gene: TRBV9; CDR3aa: CASSPLERGGYNEQFF; CDR3nt: TGTGCCAGCAGCCCCCTGGAACGGGGGGGCTACAATGAGCAGTTCTTC
abundance: .; d_gene: TRBD2; j_gene: TRBJ2-7; v_gene: TRBV6-2/TRBV6-3; CDR3aa: CASSNPGTSGIYEQYF; CDR3nt: TGTGCCAGCAGTAACCCTGGGACTAGCGGGATTTACGAGCAGTACTTC
abundance: once; d_gene: TRBD1; j_gene: TRBJ2-1; v_gene: TRBV9; CDR3aa: CASSVSGDRINNEQFF; CDR3nt: TGTGCCAGCAGCGTATCCGGGGACAGGATTAACAATGAGCAGTTCTTC
abundance: .; d_gene: .; j_gene: TRBJ2-7; v_gene: TRBV5-1; CDR3aa: CASSSDWGQFYEQYF; CDR3nt: TGCGCCAGCAGCTCTGACTGGGGGCAATTCTACGAGCAGTACTTC